A single sample gave rise to the 8 T cell receptor beta chains below, sequenced in a study of T cells after yellow fever vaccination. Each CDR3 protein gets one entry after TCRdb re-called the 5' RACE reads with MiXCR. The table records 95,000 to 100,000 distinct CDR3 sequences, around 5.8% of them present only once. Specimen: CD8+ T cells sorted from PBMCs, collected 10 days after the yellow fever booster vaccination. These receptors were taken from a man between 18 and 29 years old who received the YFV17D yellow fever vaccine.

Ten or more counts support this clonotype. The chain recombines TRBV12-3 or TRBV12-4 with TRBJ1-5; tentative D call: TRBD1 (6 bases). The CDR3 has 16 residues. Trimming pared 4 bases from V and 1 base from J, leaving 14 bases between. The CDR3 DNA reads as TGTGCCAGCAGTTCCCAGGGGAGGGAGAGCAATCAGCCCCAGCATTTT. Its translation: CASSSQGRESNQPQHF.

This CDR3 is CASSTWDRDTGELFF. CDR3 DNA: TGTGCCAGCAGCACCTGGGACAGGGATACCGGGGAGCTGTTTTTT. The chain combines TRBV7-2 with TRBJ2-2; 9 bases agree with TRBD1. Germline CDR1 and CDR2: SGHTA and FQGNSA. V lost 5 bases, J lost 5 bases, and 6 bases stayed unmatched. The CDR3 sequence is 15 residues long.

The chain is built from TRBV10-2 and TRBJ1-2; D unclear. This CDR3 is 13 amino acids long. Per the germline V gene, CDR1 is WSHSY and CDR2 is SAAADI. Trimming removed 3 bases at V and 4 bases at J, with 9 bases between. CDR3 loop: CASSDPSGYGYTF. CDR3 in DNA: TGCGCCAGCAGTGATCCTAGCGGCTATGGCTACACCTTC.

There are many counts of this clonotype. The chain carries TRBV30 and TRBJ2-1; possibly TRBD1 or TRBD2 for D (6 bases each). This CDR3 has 11 residues. V was clipped by 4 bases and J by 9 bases, with 10 bases between them. Per the germline V gene, CDR1 is GTSNPN and CDR2 is SVGIG (reference sequence). In nucleotides, the CDR3 is TGTGCCTGGACCGAGGGGGGTGAGCAGTTCTTC. Protein: CAWTEGGEQFF.

The chain couples TRBV19 to TRBJ2-2; D is unresolved. Trimming took off 5 bases at V and 3 bases at J, with 13 bases between the two ends. This CDR3 spans 15 amino acids. Germline assignment: CDR1 LNHDA and CDR2 SQIVND (reference sequence). The CDR3 spells CASSLRFYDTGELFF. The DNA for the CDR3 is TGTGCCAGTAGTTTGAGATTCTATGACACCGGGGAGCTGTTTTTT.

In this sample, this clonotype turned up a few times. The chain combines TRBV11-2 with TRBJ2-1; D is undetermined. The CDR3 sequence is 15 residues long. V dropped 4 bases and J dropped 1 base, with 11 bases sitting between them. Germline values: CDR1 SGHAT, CDR2 FQNNGV. CDR3 residues: CASSSDWASYNEQFF. The CDR3 nucleotides read TGTGCCAGCAGCTCAGACTGGGCTTCCTACAATGAGCAGTTCTTC. Full variable domain (outside the CDR3, taken from reference TRBV11-2 and TRBJ2-1): EAGVAQSPRYKIIEKRQSVAFWCNPISGHATLYWYQQILGQGPKLLIQFQNNGVVDDSQLPKDRFSAERLKGVDSTLKIQPAKLEDSAVYLCASSSDWASYNEQFFGPGTRLTVL.

As for this clonotype: This CDR3 is missing its conserved last phenylalanine or tryptophan, likely due to a read error. The V call is TRBV20-1, the J call TRBJ1-5; D perhaps matches TRBD1 (5 bases). This CDR3 contains 18 residues. V lost 2 bases to trimming and J lost 2 bases, with 22 bases between them. Germline CDR1 DFQATT, CDR2 SNEGSKA (reference sequence). CDR3 sequence: CSARPRGGVELGNQPQHI. The CDR3, as DNA: TGCAGTGCTAGACCCCGGGGGGGGGTTGAGCTTGGCAATCAGCCCCAGCATATT.

A few counts support this clonotype. J is TRBJ1-1 and V is TRBV19; D not certain. The germline CDR1 and CDR2 sequences are LNHDA and SQIVND (reference sequence). V dropped 3 bases and J dropped 8 bases, with 13 bases sitting between them. CDR3 length equals 13 residues. The CDR3, as DNA: TGTGCCAGTAGTATCGGCCTGACTGGCGAAGCTTTCTTT. Translation: CASSIGLTGEAFF.